What follows are 26 T cell receptor beta chains derived from one specimen sequenced in a study of CXCR3-negative and CXCR3-positive naive CD8 T cells. UMI-labeled TRB cDNA libraries were prepared by 5' RACE. TCRdb re-called the 5' RACE reads and shows each CDR3 protein once, DNA omitted. Its table records fewer than 90,000 distinct CDR3 sequences. The sequenced sample was naive CXCR3- CD8+ T cells from blood. Described subset: CD45RO-CCR7+CD27+CD95- naive CD8+ T cells lacking CXCR3 (TNR3-). Receptors were obtained from a human donor in good health. Some clones in this sample may be carry-over from other donors' samples.

The rearrangement joins TRBV20-1 to TRBJ2-7; as DNA is missing, the TRBD1 call by TCRdb cannot be tested. CDR1 is DFQATT and CDR2 is SNEGSKA in the germline V gene (reference sequence). This CDR3 has 15 residues. CDR3 region: CSAREGGSSSYEQYF.

The chain couples TRBV20-1 to TRBJ2-5. Per germline, CDR1 DFQATT and CDR2 SNEGSKA (reference sequence). The CDR3 runs 16 residues. This chain's CDR3 is CSARGQNLFPQETQYF.

This chain uses TRBV6-5 with TRBJ2-5. This CDR3 has 15 residues. Per the germline V gene, CDR1 is MNHEY and CDR2 is SVGAGI. The CDR3 protein is CASSYSKARQETQYF.

The V call is TRBV7-9, the J call TRBJ2-3. The germline V gene encodes CDR1 SEHNR and CDR2 FQNEAQ (reference sequence). The CDR3 loop spans 14 amino acids. The chain's CDR3 is CASSLVGSRDTQYF. The full variable domain, with the rest looked up from reference TRBV7-9 and TRBJ2-3, is DTGVSQNPRHKITKRGQNVTFRCDPISEHNRLYWYRQTLGQGPEFLTYFQNEAQLEKSRLLSDRFSAERPKGSFSTLEIQRTEQGDSAMYLCASSLVGSRDTQYFGPGTRLTVL.

J is TRBJ2-7 and V is TRBV7-2; absent DNA, TCRdb's TRBD1 call cannot be checked. The germline CDR1 and CDR2 sequences are SGHTA and FQGNSA. The CDR3 is 14 amino acids. The CDR3 is CASSLAEGVYEQYF.

This chain joins TRBV29-1 and TRBJ2-7; TCRdb picks TRBD1, but there is no DNA to check that call. This CDR3 is 13 amino acids long. Germline CDR1 is SQVTM and CDR2 is ANQGSEA. The CDR3 spells CSVWAGSGYEQYF.

The genes are TRBV5-1 and TRBJ2-3; the TCRdb D gene call, TRBD1, has no DNA to confirm it. This CDR3 comprises 14 residues. CDR1 SGHRS and CDR2 YFSETQ come from the germline V gene. The CDR3 spells CASSWRQGADTQYF.

This rearrangement joins TRBV7-8 to TRBJ1-2; checking the TCRdb D call of TRBD1 is not possible without DNA. The CDR3 is 14 residues long. Germline CDR1 SGHVS, CDR2 FQNEAQ. CDR3: CASSFRTGNRGYTF.

The V gene is TRBV12-2, the J gene TRBJ2-5; the D call from TCRdb, TRBD1, cannot be confirmed without DNA. TRBV12-2 is a pseudogene. This CDR3 has 18 amino acids. The CDR3 here is CASRLASWGGFGLETQYF.

The chain combines TRBV28 with TRBJ2-7; TCRdb's D gene call, TRBD2, goes unchecked for lack of DNA. The germline V gene has CDR1 MDHEN and CDR2 SYDVKM. This CDR3 contains 15 residues. CDR3 in amino acids: CASSLIGTSGYEQYF.

The chain uses TRBV10-3 and TRBJ2-3. The CDR3 consists of 15 residues. Germline CDR1 reads ENHRY; CDR2 reads SYGVKD. CDR3 in amino acids: CAISESVLEGYTQYF.

The chain uses TRBV12-3 or TRBV12-4 and TRBJ2-7; the D gene TCRdb calls, TRBD2, cannot be checked with no DNA. The CDR3 sequence is 16 residues long. The CDR3 loop is CASSFGTSGSTYEQYF.

This chain connects TRBV13 to TRBJ2-7; TCRdb indicates TRBD2, and absent DNA this call remains unverified. From germline, CDR1 is PRHDT and CDR2 FYEKMQ (reference sequence). The CDR3 spans 17 residues. CDR3 sequence: CASSPLLAGGSSYEQYF.

V is TRBV30 and J is TRBJ1-4. CDR3 length equals 13 residues. From germline, CDR1 is GTSNPN and CDR2 SVGIG (reference sequence). The CDR3 protein is CALADGHYEKLFF.

V usage is TRBV12-3 or TRBV12-4 and J usage is TRBJ2-1. The CDR3 is 15 amino acids. The CDR3 protein is CASSFGGSSYNEQFF.

CDR3 sequence reads: CASSLREGLVGEQFF. V and J are TRBV7-9 and TRBJ2-1; as DNA is missing, the TRBD2 call by TCRdb cannot be tested. CDR1 and CDR2 from the germline V gene are SEHNR and FQNEAQ (reference sequence). There are 15 residues in the CDR3.

This sequence joins TRBV7-3 and TRBJ2-3. Germline loops: CDR1 SGHTA, CDR2 FQGTGA. The length of the CDR3 is 12 residues. CDR3 protein: CASSIDTDTQYF.

The gene calls are TRBV12-3 or TRBV12-4 and TRBJ2-1; the TCRdb D gene call, TRBD1, has no DNA to confirm it. This CDR3 comprises 14 residues. The CDR3 loop reads CASSLPSVIQGQFF.

This chain joins TRBV24-1 and TRBJ2-1; the D gene TCRdb calls, TRBD2, cannot be checked with no DNA. The CDR3 is 16 amino acids. Germline CDR1 KGHDR, CDR2 SFDVKD. The CDR3 loop is CATSDLTSGRWNEQFF.

The chain recombines TRBV13 with TRBJ2-7. The CDR3 contains 14 residues. Germline V gives CDR1 PRHDT, CDR2 FYEKMQ (reference sequence). CDR3 amino acids: CASSLGETSYEQYF.

The chain's CDR3 is CASSQLEGTGANVLTF. The chain links TRBV4-3 to TRBJ2-6; the TRBD2 assignment by TCRdb is unverifiable without DNA. Germline CDR1 and CDR2: LGHNA and YSLEER. The CDR3 consists of 16 residues.

The chain couples TRBV19 to TRBJ2-3; TCRdb's D call of TRBD2 is untestable without DNA. This CDR3 region has 16 residues. Germline V CDR1 and CDR2: LNHDA, SQIVND (reference sequence). The chain's CDR3 is CASSLGLAASTDTQYF.

The rearrangement uses TRBV5-1 and TRBJ1-1. The CDR3 covers 16 residues. The germline gives CDR1 SGHRS, CDR2 YFSETQ. The chain's CDR3 is CASSLADNDFDTEAFF. Looking up the rest from reference TRBV5-1 and TRBJ1-1 gives the full variable domain: KAGVTQTPRYLIKTRGQQVTLSCSPISGHRSVSWYQQTPGQGLQFLFEYFSETQRNKGNFPGRFSGRQFSNSRSEMNVSTLELGDSALYLCASSLADNDFDTEAFFGQGTRLTVV.

The chain is built from TRBV19 and TRBJ2-7. This CDR3 spans 12 amino acids. The V gene's germline CDR1 is LNHDA and CDR2 SQIVND (reference sequence). The CDR3 region is CASSDSSYEQYF. The complete variable domain, with remaining parts taken from reference TRBV19 and TRBJ2-7, reads DGGITQSPKYLFRKEGQNVTLSCEQNLNHDAMYWYRQDPGQGLRLIYYSQIVNDFQKGDIAEGYSVSREKKESFPLTVTSAQKNPTAFYLCASSDSSYEQYFGPGTRLTVT.

The gene calls are TRBV28 and TRBJ2-7; TCRdb names TRBD1, which stays unverified in the absence of DNA. Germline CDR1 and CDR2: MDHEN and SYDVKM. The CDR3 has 15 residues. The CDR3: CASSTGQVYSYEQYF. The whole variable domain, filled in from reference TRBV28 and TRBJ2-7, reads DVKVTQSSRYLVKRTGEKVFLECVQDMDHENMFWYRQDPGLGLRLIYFSYDVKMKEKGDIPEGYSVSREKKERFSLILESASTNQTSMYLCASSTGQVYSYEQYFGPGTRLTVT.

This sequence joins TRBV12-3 or TRBV12-4 and TRBJ2-5; the TCRdb call, TRBD1, lacks DNA for checking. The CDR3 spans 14 residues. The CDR3 here is CASTYRGTGETQYF.